Shown below are 25 T cell receptor beta chains from a single sample sequenced in a study of T cells in Graves' hyperthyroidism and ophthalmopathy. What was amplified from RNA transcripts were TCR beta CDR3 regions. The TCR CDR3 first-round RT-PCR relied on the HTBI primer set. TCRdb redid the calling of the multiplex PCR reads with MiXCR, one entry per CDR3 protein. The data contain fewer than 650,000 distinct CDR3 sequences, approximately 14% of them singletons. Sequences were obtained from blood. Every receptor here comes from a woman aged 30 to 39 with Graves' hyperthyroidism that later progressed to Graves' ophthalmopathy.

This clonotype was observed a handful of times. The chain employs TRBV14 and TRBJ2-3; D is perhaps TRBD1 or TRBD2 (5 bases each). The CDR3 spans 15 residues. Trimming removed 3 bases from V and 4 bases from J, with 14 bases in between. CDR1 is SGHDN, CDR2 FVKESK, per germline. The CDR3 DNA sequence: TGTGCCAGCAGCCAGCGGCTAGTGGGACCAGATACGCAGTATTTT. Translated: CASSQRLVGPDTQYF.

This chain uses TRBV24-1 with TRBJ2-7; D perhaps matches TRBD1 (6 bases). The CDR3 covers 15 residues. Germline CDR1 is KGHDR and CDR2 is SFDVKD. V was pared by 9 bases and J by 3 bases, with 20 bases between. CDR3 protein: CATQSGAGVNYEQYF. In DNA form, the CDR3 reads TGTGCCACCCAGTCCGGGGCAGGGGTTAACTACGAGCAGTACTTC.

CDR3 sequence reads: CSAAGQKNTEAFF. The CDR3 DNA follows: TGCAGTGCTGCGGGACAGAAGAACACTGAAGCTTTCTTT. The genes are TRBV20-1 and TRBJ1-1; TRBD1 agrees at 7 bases. The length of the CDR3 is 13 residues. The germline gives CDR1 DFQATT, CDR2 SNEGSKA (reference sequence). Trimming cost V 5 bases and J 1 base; bases outside gene matches: 4.

With respect to this clonotype: One end of the junction does not line up with germline, which may come from a read error. The chain employs TRBV18 and TRBJ1-1; D call uncertain. CDR1 and CDR2 (germline): KGHSH, LQKENI. The CDR3 is 14 amino acids. The CDR3 DNA follows: TGTGCCAACTCACCATCAAATGCGGACACTGAAGCTTTCTTT. It specifies CANSPSNADTEAFF.

This clonotype was recorded many times. The J gene is TRBJ1-2, the V gene TRBV11-2; D is perhaps TRBD1 (6 bases). Germline loops: CDR1 SGHAT, CDR2 FQNNGV. Between the trimmed V and J ends, which lost 5 bases and 7 bases, there was a span of 14 bases. This CDR3 comprises 13 residues. The CDR3 sequence: CASSHQQGSGYTF. CDR3 DNA sequence: TGTGCCAGCAGCCATCAACAGGGCTCTGGCTACACCTTC.

This clonotype was seen a few times. The chain joins TRBV6-2 or TRBV6-3 to TRBJ1-6; the D is unclear. The CDR3 has 18 amino acids. The V gene lost 2 bases and the J gene lost 2 bases, with 16 bases spanning the gap. CDR1 MNHEY and CDR2 SVGEGT come from the germline V gene. CDR3 DNA: TGTGCCAGCAGTTACCCGCCCCAAACGATGGCCTATAATTCACCCCTCCACTTT. This translates into CASSYPPQTMAYNSPLHF.

Remarks on this clonotype: An end of the junction differs from the germline gene, which may be a read error. The chain employs TRBV20-1 and TRBJ2-7; D remains ambiguous. CDR1 is DFQATT and CDR2 is SNEGSKA in the germline V gene (reference sequence). The CDR3 sequence is 13 residues long. The DNA of the CDR3 is TGCAGTGCAAGAGATCAAGCCGACTACGAGCAGTACTTC. Translation: CSARDQADYEQYF.

This chain connects TRBV5-1 to TRBJ2-4; 11 positions match TRBD2. The CDR3 totals 16 residues. V lost 4 bases to trimming and J lost 0 bases; unmatched junction nucleotides: 3. Germline V gene data show CDR1 as SGHRS and CDR2 as YFSETQ. CDR3 in DNA: TGCGCCAGCAGCGTGACTAGCGGGACAGCCAAAAACATTCAGTACTTC. This codes for CASSVTSGTAKNIQYF.

This clonotype was picked up many times. V usage is TRBV11-3 and J usage is TRBJ2-1, with unresolved D. CDR1 and CDR2 (germline): SGHNT, YENEEA. V lost 0 bases and J lost 9, with 9 bases in between. The CDR3 runs 13 residues. CDR3 nucleotides: TGTGCCAGCAGCTTAGACGGAACGCGTGAGCAGTTCTTC. Translated: CASSLDGTREQFF.

V and J are TRBV10-3 and TRBJ2-1, with TRBD1 as a possible D gene (5 bases). CDR1 and CDR2 (germline): ENHRY, SYGVKD. The CDR3 totals 15 residues. Trimming pared 6 bases from V and 0 bases from J, leaving 12 bases between. CDR3: CAISPQVSSYNEQFF. The CDR3 nucleotides are TGTGCCATCAGCCCACAGGTGAGCTCCTACAATGAGCAGTTCTTC.

The chain couples TRBV20-1 to TRBJ2-3, with TRBD2 identical over 14 bases. CDR1 is DFQATT and CDR2 is SNEGSKA in the germline V gene (reference sequence). With 8 bases clipped from V and 2 bases from J, the junction kept 6 bases outside the gene matches. This CDR3 is 15 amino acids long. Here the CDR3 reads CSRLAGGMITDTQYF. CDR3 DNA sequence: TGCAGTAGACTAGCGGGAGGGATGATCACAGATACGCAGTATTTT.

This clonotype was detected ten times or more. The chain employs TRBV27 and TRBJ2-3; 8 nucleotides line up with TRBD2. V shed 6 bases, J shed 2 bases, and the junction held 7 bases outside the gene matches. The CDR3 covers 15 residues. Germline CDR1 reads MNHEY; CDR2 reads SMNVEV (reference sequence). The CDR3, as DNA: TGTGCCAGCAGGGGCGGACTAGCAGTCACAGATACGCAGTATTTT. Residues: CASRGGLAVTDTQYF.

The chain couples TRBV5-1 to TRBJ2-5; 9 bases map to TRBD1. Per germline, CDR1 SGHRS and CDR2 YFSETQ. V gave up 0 bases and J gave up 5 bases; unmatched junction bases: 8. This CDR3 has 16 amino acids. CDR3 DNA sequence: TGCGCCAGCAGCTTGGCCCCTACAGGGGGCGGTGAGACCCAGTACTTC. Translating it yields CASSLAPTGGGETQYF.

This clonotype was found many times. V and J are TRBV5-1 and TRBJ2-3, with 8 bases identical to TRBD2. Per germline, CDR1 SGHRS and CDR2 YFSETQ. CDR3 length: 15 amino acids. V gave up 6 bases and J gave up 6 bases; unmatched junction bases: 12. CDR3 sequence (DNA): TGCGCCAGCACCCTCGGACGGGAGGGCCTTGATACGCAGTATTTT. Amino acids: CASTLGREGLDTQYF.

In its sample, this clonotype was seen many times. The gene calls are TRBV6-2 or TRBV6-3 and TRBJ2-7; 14 bases agree with TRBD2. V gave up 5 bases and J gave up 6 bases; unmatched junction bases: 9. Germline V gene data show CDR1 as MNHEY and CDR2 as SVGEGT. The CDR3 length is 16 residues. This CDR3 reads CASSSRGLAGVFEQYF. The CDR3 DNA reads TGTGCCAGCAGTAGCCGGGGACTAGCGGGAGTATTCGAGCAGTACTTC.

The chain carries TRBV5-1 and TRBJ1-5; D uncertain. The V and J ends lost 4 bases and 8 bases respectively, with 16 bases between them. CDR3 length: 14 amino acids. CDR1 is SGHRS and CDR2 is YFSETQ in the germline V gene. The CDR3 DNA is TGCGCCAGCAGCGAGGGAGCCTCTGGGGAGCCCCAGCATTTT. This codes for CASSEGASGEPQHF. Full variable domain (rest looked up from reference TRBV5-1 and TRBJ1-5): KAGVTQTPRYLIKTRGQQVTLSCSPISGHRSVSWYQQTPGQGLQFLFEYFSETQRNKGNFPGRFSGRQFSNSRSEMNVSTLELGDSALYLCASSEGASGEPQHFGDGTRLSIL.

This clonotype was seen many times. CDR3 loop: CASSLAGYGGYTF. As DNA, the CDR3 is TGTGCCAGCAGCTTAGCTGGCTATGGCGGCTACACCTTC. The chain combines TRBV7-2 with TRBJ1-2; D ambiguous. This CDR3 is 13 amino acids long. Trimming shortened V by 0 bases and J by 8 bases, and 10 bases separated the two germline ends. From germline, CDR1 is SGHTA and CDR2 FQGNSA.

This clonotype was seen ten or more times. The rearrangement uses TRBV28 and TRBJ1-2; 7 bases align to TRBD1. The CDR3 extends over 15 amino acids. The junction had 13 bases not matched to a gene; V was cut back by 6 bases and J by 6 bases. The germline V gene encodes CDR1 MDHEN and CDR2 SYDVKM. The CDR3 region is CASRVRTGWHDGYTF. The CDR3 bases are TGTGCCAGCAGGGTGAGGACAGGTTGGCACGATGGCTACACCTTC.

A remark on this clonotype: A much more abundant neighbour one base away suggests this may be a read error. The V call is TRBV2, the J call TRBJ2-2; D gene unclear. With 8 bases removed from V and 7 bases from J, the gap between germline ends came to 11 bases. Germline-derived CDR1 and CDR2 are SNHLY and FYNNEI. The CDR3 has 12 residues. Here the CDR3 reads CASGPQFGELFF. In DNA, the CDR3 is TGTGCCAGCGGGCCCCAGTTCGGGGAGCTGTTTTTT.

This clonotype was counted at least ten times. The chain carries TRBV7-2 and TRBJ1-2; 9 bases match TRBD1. Trimming removed 1 base from V and 6 bases from J; junction bases left unmatched: 6. The CDR3 has 15 residues. CDR1 and CDR2 (germline): SGHTA, FQGNSA. The CDR3 bases are TGTGCCAGCAGCTTAGGGGACAGGGAAAGGAATGGCTACACCTTC. Its protein product is CASSLGDRERNGYTF.

This clonotype has a count of ten or more. The rearrangement joins TRBV7-2 to TRBJ2-1, with 7 bases that match TRBD2. This CDR3 is built from 17 residues. Germline V gives CDR1 SGHTA, CDR2 FQGNSA. Trimming removed 5 bases from V and 0 bases from J; junction bases left unmatched: 10. The CDR3 region is CASSTPNGGSSYNEQFF. The CDR3 DNA reads TGTGCCAGCAGCACACCAAACGGGGGGAGCTCCTACAATGAGCAGTTCTTC.

The V call is TRBV29-1, the J call TRBJ2-7, with 9 bases identical to TRBD1. Germline CDR1 SQVTM, CDR2 ANQGSEA. The ends lost 2 bases at V and 3 bases at J; junction bases unmatched: 5. CDR3 length equals 14 residues. The CDR3 spells CSVEIGGQGYEQYF. The CDR3 nucleotides are TGCAGCGTTGAAATTGGGGGACAGGGCTACGAGCAGTACTTC.

The chain is built from TRBV27 and TRBJ2-1; TRBD1 is a possible D gene (5 bases). V lost 6 bases, J lost 0 bases, and 15 bases lay in between. Germline CDR1 is MNHEY and CDR2 is SMNVEV (reference sequence). The CDR3 covers 16 residues. DNA of the CDR3: TGTGCCAGCAGCACGCGCCAGGGCCGCTCCTACAATGAGCAGTTCTTC. As protein: CASSTRQGRSYNEQFF.

This clonotype was counted ten times or more. This chain uses TRBV20-1 with TRBJ1-1; TRBD1 matches 7 bases. The CDR3 covers 13 residues. V shed 3 bases, J shed 5 bases, and the junction held 6 bases outside the gene matches. Germline lookup yields CDR1 DFQATT and CDR2 SNEGSKA (reference sequence). DNA of the CDR3: TGCAGTGCTAGGGGCTACAGGGGAACTGAAGCTTTCTTT. Its protein product is CSARGYRGTEAFF.

This clonotype came up many times. The chain recombines TRBV9 with TRBJ2-3; 12 bases are shared with TRBD2. Looked up from germline, CDR1 is SGDLS and CDR2 is YYNGEE. The trim removed 1 base at V and 4 bases at J, leaving 4 bases unmatched. CDR3 length: 16 residues. The CDR3 DNA is TGTGCCAGCAGCGTAAACCCTAGCGGGAGGGCAGATACGCAGTATTTT. Protein product: CASSVNPSGRADTQYF.